One and the same sample provided the 27 T cell receptor beta chains below, sequenced in a study of shared clonotypes between healthy human individuals. Method: immunoSEQ multiplex PCR; TCRdb's copy keeps in-frame clones and lacks some. The sample contains 1.5 million to 2.5 million clones, around 96% of which appear only once. CD45RO-negative, CCR7-selected cells formed the naive CD8 fraction, which excluded terminally differentiated effector memory CD45RA+ cells. Input material: naive CD8+ T cells sorted from blood. These receptor sequences come from a young man in good health.

This sequence joins TRBV10-3 and TRBJ2-7, with D tentatively TRBD1 (5 bases). The germline CDR1 and CDR2 sequences are ENHRY and SYGVKD. With 0 bases removed from V and 2 bases from J, the gap between germline ends came to 14 bases. The CDR3 totals 16 residues. The CDR3 sequence is CAISESQDTVAYEQYF. The DNA for the CDR3 is TGTGCCATCAGTGAGTCTCAGGACACCGTCGCCTACGAGCAGTACTTC.

This chain uses TRBV5-1 with TRBJ2-1, with D tentatively TRBD2 (6 bases). Germline assignment: CDR1 SGHRS and CDR2 YFSETQ. This CDR3 has 18 residues. Deletions cut 0 bases from V and 0 bases from J, with 16 bases between. Here the CDR3 reads CASSLGLPWDSSYNEQFF. In nucleotides, the CDR3 is TGCGCCAGCAGCTTGGGACTGCCATGGGACTCCTCCTACAATGAGCAGTTCTTC.

The V call is TRBV18, the J call TRBJ2-1, with TRBD1 matching 7 bases. V lost 5 bases to trimming and J lost 3 bases; unmatched junction nucleotides: 7. Looked up from germline, CDR1 is KGHSH and CDR2 is LQKENI. CDR3 length: 15 amino acids. The CDR3 protein is CASSEWTGSYNEQFF. The CDR3 nucleotides are TGTGCCAGCTCAGAGTGGACAGGTAGCTACAATGAGCAGTTCTTC.

V gene TRBV29-1 combines with J gene TRBJ1-4; 10 nucleotides align to TRBD1. Trimming at V came to 0 bases and at J to 2 bases, leaving 12 bases not matched to a gene. This CDR3 contains 19 residues. Germline loops: CDR1 SQVTM, CDR2 ANQGSEA. DNA for the CDR3: TGCAGCGTTGAAGAGAAGGGGGACAGGGGTTGGACGACTAATGAAAAACTGTTTTTT. Translating gives CSVEEKGDRGWTTNEKLFF.

The genes are TRBV19 and TRBJ1-1; no definite D call. CDR1 is LNHDA and CDR2 is SQIVND in the germline V gene (reference sequence). This CDR3 contains 13 residues. V lost 7 bases to trimming and J lost 0 bases, with 9 bases between them. Here the CDR3 DNA reads TGTGCCAGTAAAGTGGCAGTGAACACTGAAGCTTTCTTT. Protein sequence: CASKVAVNTEAFF.

CDR3 DNA sequence: TGTGCCAGTAGTATAGTTGGCACAGGGGAGACCCAGTACTTC. Residues: CASSIVGTGETQYF. The J gene is TRBJ2-5, the V gene TRBV19, with a possible D match to TRBD1 (6 bases). V shed 1 base and J shed 5 bases, with 11 bases lying between them. Germline lookup yields CDR1 LNHDA and CDR2 SQIVND (reference sequence). There are 14 residues in the CDR3.

Note on this clone: One junction end does not reproduce the germline sequence, and a read error may be involved. The J gene is TRBJ1-1, the V gene TRBV5-4; unclear D gene. The CDR3 extends over 12 amino acids. CDR1 is SGHNT, CDR2 YYREEE, per germline (reference sequence). This CDR3 is CASSFVNTEAFF. In nucleotides, the CDR3 is TGTGCCAGTAGCTTCGTGAACACTGAAGCTTTCTTT. The variable domain in full, completed from reference TRBV5-4 and TRBJ1-1, reads ETGVTQSPTHLIKTRGQQVTLRCSSQSGHNTVSWYQQALGQGPQFIFQYYREEENGRGNFPPRFSGLQFPNYSSELNVNALELDDSALYLCASSFVNTEAFFGQGTRLTVV.

J is TRBJ1-4 and V is TRBV6-1, with D tentatively TRBD1 (5 bases). Germline CDR1 and CDR2: MNHNS and SASEGT. Trimming took 2 bases from V and 4 from J, leaving 11 bases between them. This CDR3 region has 15 residues. CDR3 nucleotides: TGTGCCAGCAGTGAACGAGGGGCGGGTAATGAAAAACTGTTTTTT. Protein sequence: CASSERGAGNEKLFF.

The chain uses TRBV6-6 and TRBJ2-3, with a weak D call TRBD1 (6 bases). Per the germline V gene, CDR1 is MNHNY and CDR2 is SVGAGI (reference sequence). Trimming removed 5 bases from V and 2 bases from J, with 11 bases in between. This CDR3 is 14 amino acids long. CDR3 in amino acids: CASSHGTNTDTQYF. The DNA of the CDR3 is TGTGCCAGCAGTCACGGGACAAACACAGATACGCAGTATTTT.

This chain links TRBV6-1 with TRBJ2-7, with D unresolved. The CDR3 sequence is 12 residues long. From germline, CDR1 is MNHNS and CDR2 SASEGT. Trimming removed 4 bases from V and 2 bases from J, with 6 bases in between. The DNA for the CDR3 is TGTGCCAGCAGTGTAGGCACCTACGAGCAGTACTTC. Protein: CASSVGTYEQYF.

This clone has a handful of counts. V and J are TRBV30 and TRBJ1-1, with D possibly being TRBD1 (5 bases). Between the trimmed V and J ends, which lost 4 bases and 4 bases, there was a span of 10 bases. The CDR3 runs 12 residues. Per the germline V gene, CDR1 is GTSNPN and CDR2 is SVGIG (reference sequence). Here the CDR3 reads CAWNPGTTEAFF. In DNA form, the CDR3 reads TGTGCCTGGAACCCGGGGACCACTGAAGCTTTCTTT.

The genes are TRBV9 and TRBJ2-2; weak D call: TRBD2 (6 bases). The CDR3 consists of 16 residues. Germline CDR1 is SGDLS and CDR2 is YYNGEE. V was trimmed by 0 bases and J by 5 bases, leaving 14 bases between them. The CDR3 DNA reads as TGTGCCAGCAGCGTAGCACCGGTGGCGGGGACCGGGGAGCTGTTTTTT. It yields the protein CASSVAPVAGTGELFF.

Notes on this clone: The same CDR3 arises from other DNA sequences in this sample as well. V gene TRBV5-4 combines with J gene TRBJ2-7; D assignment may be TRBD1 or TRBD2 (5 bases each). CDR1 and CDR2 (germline): SGHNT, YYREEE (reference sequence). This CDR3 is built from 12 residues. V lost 4 bases to trimming and J lost 3 bases, with 8 bases between them. The CDR3 coding sequence is TGTGCCAGCAGCCGGGACGGCTACGAGCAGTACTTC. It is translated as CASSRDGYEQYF.

V gene TRBV5-1 combines with J gene TRBJ2-7, with D unclear. Germline values: CDR1 SGHRS, CDR2 YFSETQ. The CDR3 contains 11 residues. Trimming removed 6 bases at V and 5 bases at J, with 9 bases between. CDR3 protein: CASNFQNEQYF. CDR3 bases: TGCGCCAGCAATTTTCAGAACGAGCAGTACTTC.

This chain links TRBV9 with TRBJ2-7, with D maybe TRBD2 (6 bases). The V end lost 4 bases, the J end lost 4 bases, and 9 bases lay between the germline ends. Germline V CDR1 and CDR2: SGDLS, YYNGEE. The length of the CDR3 is 12 residues. This chain's CDR3 is CASSQEGYEQYF. The CDR3 coding sequence is TGTGCCAGCAGCCAGGAGGGATACGAGCAGTACTTC. The whole variable domain, remainder taken from reference TRBV9 and TRBJ2-7, is DSGVTQTPKHLITATGQRVTLRCSPRSGDLSVYWYQQSLDQGLQFLIQYYNGEERAKGNILERFSAQQFPDLHSELNLSSLELGDSALYFCASSQEGYEQYFGPGTRLTVT.

CDR3 sequence reads: CASSLRDRDVQYF. As DNA, the CDR3 is TGTGCCAGCAGCCTCCGGGACAGGGATGTGCAGTACTTC. The J gene is TRBJ2-7, the V gene TRBV7-2; 9 nucleotides match TRBD1. CDR3 length: 13 residues. V lost 5 bases to trimming and J lost 9 bases; unmatched junction nucleotides: 8. Germline-derived CDR1 and CDR2 are SGHTA and FQGNSA.

The V call is TRBV9, the J call TRBJ2-7; the D is unclear. V was trimmed by 5 bases and J by 3 bases, leaving 12 bases between them. CDR3 length equals 13 residues. In germline, CDR1 is SGDLS, CDR2 YYNGEE. CDR3 sequence (DNA): TGTGCCAGCAGACCGCCCTCGGGCTACGAGCAGTACTTC. As protein: CASRPPSGYEQYF. Combining the CDR3 with reference TRBV9 and TRBJ2-7 gives the whole variable domain DSGVTQTPKHLITATGQRVTLRCSPRSGDLSVYWYQQSLDQGLQFLIQYYNGEERAKGNILERFSAQQFPDLHSELNLSSLELGDSALYFCASRPPSGYEQYFGPGTRLTVT.

V gene TRBV28 combines with J gene TRBJ2-7, with a weak D call TRBD1 (5 bases). Germline loops: CDR1 MDHEN, CDR2 SYDVKM. The CDR3 runs to 15 residues. The V end lost 1 base, the J end lost 1 base, and 11 bases lay between the germline ends. The CDR3 nucleotides read TGTGCCAGCAGTTTATTTAGGGGCGCGTCCTACGAGCAGTACTTC. Translated, it gives CASSLFRGASYEQYF.

The rearrangement uses TRBV27 and TRBJ1-6; D gene unclear. The CDR3 is 15 residues long. V gave up 2 bases and J gave up 12 bases, with 17 bases separating them. Germline V lookup: CDR1 MNHEY, CDR2 SMNVEV (reference sequence). CDR3 sequence: CASSLNTDGYGPLHF. The CDR3 coding sequence is TGTGCCAGCAGTTTAAACACCGATGGGTATGGACCCCTCCACTTT.

The chain recombines TRBV9 with TRBJ2-5; D could derive from TRBD1 or TRBD2 (5 bases each). The CDR3 consists of 14 residues. The germline V gene has CDR1 SGDLS and CDR2 YYNGEE. V dropped 4 bases and J dropped 5 bases, with 15 bases sitting between them. CDR3 nucleotides: TGTGCCAGCAGCCCTTGGGACGGGGCGGAGACCCAGTACTTC. It yields the protein CASSPWDGAETQYF.

In this sample, this clone turned up once. At one boundary the junction diverges from the germline segment, which might be a read error. The V call is TRBV4-2, the J call TRBJ1-2; D gene uncertain. The CDR3 loop spans 15 amino acids. CDR1 and CDR2 from the germline V gene are LGHNA and YNFKEQ. This CDR3 is CASSQTLGLNYGCTF. For the CDR3, the DNA is TGTGCCAGCAGCCAAACCCTTGGACTGAATTATGGCTGCACCTTC.

V gene TRBV7-2 combines with J gene TRBJ2-7; a possible D gene is TRBD2 (6 bases). The germline gives CDR1 SGHTA, CDR2 FQGNSA. V lost 1 base, J lost 4 bases, and 17 bases lay in between. The CDR3 length is 16 residues. The chain's CDR3 is CASSLGDEGRGYEQYF. The CDR3 bases are TGTGCCAGCAGCTTAGGGGACGAGGGTCGGGGGTACGAGCAGTACTTC. The full variable domain, rest sourced from reference TRBV7-2 and TRBJ2-7, is GAGVSQSPSNKVTEKGKDVELRCDPISGHTALYWYRQSLGQGLEFLIYFQGNSAPDKSGLPSDRFSAERTGGSVSTLTIQRTQQEDSAVYLCASSLGDEGRGYEQYFGPGTRLTVT.

The gene calls are TRBV9 and TRBJ2-7; TRBD1 is a possible D gene (5 bases). The CDR3 extends over 13 amino acids. V lost 3 bases to trimming and J lost 9 bases, with 16 bases between them. Germline-derived CDR1 and CDR2 are SGDLS and YYNGEE. The DNA of the CDR3 is TGTGCCAGCAGCGGGGGCCAAGCCGCCGCGCAGTACTTC. Protein sequence: CASSGGQAAAQYF.

With regard to this clone: Other DNA sequences within the sample encode an identical CDR3. The V call is TRBV9, the J call TRBJ2-3; D assignment may be TRBD1 or TRBD2 (6 bases each). CDR1 and CDR2 (germline): SGDLS, YYNGEE. V was cut by 0 bases and J by 4 bases, with 9 bases left in between. The length of the CDR3 is 14 residues. The CDR3 reads CASSVGGAADTQYF. In DNA form, the CDR3 reads TGTGCCAGCAGCGTAGGGGGGGCGGCAGATACGCAGTATTTT.

J is TRBJ2-2 and V is TRBV5-6, with D possibly TRBD2 on 5 matching bases. The CDR3 is 15 residues long. Germline CDR1 is SGHDT and CDR2 is YYEEEE. V lost 1 base and J 6 bases, leaving 13 bases between the germline ends. CDR3 residues: CASSLNRDWSGELFF. The DNA of the CDR3 is TGTGCCAGCAGCTTGAATCGGGATTGGTCCGGGGAGCTGTTTTTT.

This clone was counted a single time. The rearrangement joins TRBV6-1 to TRBJ1-2, with 7 positions matching TRBD1. Germline V CDR1 and CDR2: MNHNS, SASEGT. V lost 1 base to trimming and J lost 4 bases; unmatched junction nucleotides: 6. This CDR3 is 15 amino acids long. CDR3 coding DNA: TGTGCCAGCAGTGAAGAAGGACAGGACCCCTATGGCTACACCTTC. Protein sequence: CASSEEGQDPYGYTF.

The chain uses TRBV27 and TRBJ1-2; D not certain. V lost 2 bases and J 3 bases, leaving 10 bases between the germline ends. The CDR3 covers 14 residues. Germline CDR1 is MNHEY and CDR2 is SMNVEV (reference sequence). In nucleotides, the CDR3 is TGTGCCAGCAGTTTAAATGGGTTTGACTATGGCTACACCTTC. It is translated as CASSLNGFDYGYTF.